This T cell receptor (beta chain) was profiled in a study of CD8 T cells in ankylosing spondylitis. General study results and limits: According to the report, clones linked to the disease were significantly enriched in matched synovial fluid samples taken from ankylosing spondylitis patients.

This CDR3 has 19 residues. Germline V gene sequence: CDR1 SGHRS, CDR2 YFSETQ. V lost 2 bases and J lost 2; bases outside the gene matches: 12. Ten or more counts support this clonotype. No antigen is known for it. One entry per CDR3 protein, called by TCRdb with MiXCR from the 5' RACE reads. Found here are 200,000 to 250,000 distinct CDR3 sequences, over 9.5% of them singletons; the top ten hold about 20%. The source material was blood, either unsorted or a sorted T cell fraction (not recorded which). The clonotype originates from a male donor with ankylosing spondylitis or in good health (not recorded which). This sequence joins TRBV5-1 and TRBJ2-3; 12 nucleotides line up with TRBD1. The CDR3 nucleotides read TGCGCCAGCAGCTTTAGAGGCGGGACAGGGGGCGAATACACAGATACGCAGTATTTT. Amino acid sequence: CASSFRGGTGGEYTDTQYF.